The sequence of this TCR beta chain was determined in a study of patients and donors after allogeneic stem cell transplantation. TCRdb re-analysed the RT-PCR reads in MiXCR, keeping a single row per CDR3 protein. This sample yields 150,000 to 200,000 distinct CDR3 sequences, of which 40% to 45% are seen a single time; 33% belongs to the top ten. V was clipped by 4 bases and J by 6 bases; unmatched bases: 7. Germline CDR1 reads SGDLS; CDR2 reads YYNGEE. The CDR3 extends over 15 amino acids. The sample comprised blood, either unsorted or a sorted T cell fraction (not recorded which). The clonotype originates from a human donor who was either an allogeneic HSCT recipient or a stem cell or donor lymphocyte infusion donor (not recorded which). It is not recorded whose cells these are; they may come from a transplant donor. This rearrangement joins TRBV9 to TRBJ1-4, with TRBD1 identical over 9 bases. CDR3 bases: TGTGCCAGCAGCCATCGACAGGGGGAATATGAAAAACTGTTTTTT. As protein: CASSHRQGEYEKLFF.